One sample yielded the 24 T cell receptor beta chains listed below, sequenced in a study of blood T cell repertoires in COVID-19. Measured with immunoSEQ multiplex PCR; TCRdb has only the in-frame clones, and not every one. The table includes approximately 110,000 clones, about 85% detected once. The sequencing input was peripheral blood. The receptors stem from a man aged 40-50 years with acute or convalescent COVID-19.

This sequence joins TRBV4-1 and TRBJ1-2, with TRBD1 identical over 8 bases. Trimming cost V 6 bases and J 3 bases; bases outside gene matches: 9. This CDR3 has 15 residues. Germline V gives CDR1 MGHRA, CDR2 YSYEKL. The chain's CDR3 is CASSPGGRVDYGYTF. CDR3 DNA: TGCGCCAGCAGTCCAGGGGGCAGGGTAGACTATGGCTACACCTTC.

The gene calls are TRBV18 and TRBJ1-1; no definite D call. Germline V CDR1 and CDR2: KGHSH, LQKENI. There are 14 residues in the CDR3. V lost 2 bases, J lost 3 bases, and 10 bases lay in between. CDR3 in amino acids: CASSPSLGDTEAFF. CDR3 nucleotide sequence: TGTGCCAGCTCACCAAGCTTGGGAGACACTGAAGCTTTCTTT.

This chain connects TRBV6-2 or TRBV6-3 to TRBJ2-7; D remains unclear. Germline V gives CDR1 MNHEY, CDR2 SVGEGT. The CDR3 is 13 amino acids. V was pared by 4 bases and J by 4 bases, with 11 bases between. The CDR3 loop reads CASSLVSAYEQYF. CDR3 sequence (DNA): TGTGCCAGCAGTTTAGTATCCGCTTACGAGCAGTACTTC.

Sample share makes this clone medium-sized. The chain couples TRBV5-4 to TRBJ1-2; D is perhaps TRBD1 (5 bases). The V gene's germline CDR1 is SGHNT and CDR2 YYREEE (reference sequence). V gave up 4 bases and J gave up 3 bases, with 10 bases separating them. The CDR3 is 13 amino acids. CDR3 DNA: TGTGCCAGCAGCGTAATACAGGACTATGGCTACACCTTC. Its translation: CASSVIQDYGYTF.

This chain connects TRBV2 to TRBJ1-4; 9 bases are shared with TRBD1. Looked up from germline, CDR1 is SNHLY and CDR2 is FYNNEI. The CDR3 consists of 15 residues. The trim removed 8 bases at V and 4 bases at J, leaving 8 bases unmatched. The DNA of the CDR3 is TGTGCCAGCGGAGGACAGGGGAGTAGTAATGAAAAACTGTTTTTT. Translated, it gives CASGGQGSSNEKLFF.

A few counts support this clone. The chain has TRBV19 and TRBJ1-2; D not resolved. The CDR3 runs 14 residues. CDR1 is LNHDA and CDR2 is SQIVND in the germline V gene (reference sequence). The ends were cut back, 0 bases at V and 4 bases at J, with 9 bases in the middle. Here the CDR3 DNA reads TGTGCCAGTAGTATAGAGGGCGTCCGCTATGGCTACACCTTC. Protein product: CASSIEGVRYGYTF.

This clone is a singleton in its sample. The chain employs TRBV19 and TRBJ1-3, with D perhaps TRBD1 (6 bases). Per germline, CDR1 LNHDA and CDR2 SQIVND (reference sequence). V was cut by 8 bases and J by 2 bases, with 10 bases left in between. This CDR3 has 13 amino acids. The CDR3 here is CASETGTGNTIYF. The CDR3 coding sequence is TGTGCCAGTGAAACAGGGACTGGAAACACCATATATTTT.

This clone was detected a few times. The rearrangement links TRBV18 to TRBJ1-3, with 7 bases matching TRBD1. The germline V gene encodes CDR1 KGHSH and CDR2 LQKENI. The V gene end was trimmed by 3 bases and the J gene end by 0 bases; junction bases not matched to a gene: 8. The CDR3 has 17 residues. The CDR3 sequence: CASSPLQGPSSGNTIYF. CDR3 DNA: TGTGCCAGCTCACCGCTACAGGGGCCAAGCTCTGGAAACACCATATATTTT.

The gene calls are TRBV6-5 and TRBJ2-7; 9 positions match TRBD1. CDR3 size: 14 residues. V was clipped by 11 bases and J by 5 bases; unmatched bases: 13. Germline assignment: CDR1 MNHEY and CDR2 SVGAGI. The DNA of the CDR3 is TGTGCCTCCCGGACCGGACAGGGGATACACGAGCAGTACTTC. It yields the protein CASRTGQGIHEQYF.

This clone was picked up one time. The chain joins TRBV3-1 (or the pseudogene TRBV3-2) to TRBJ2-7; 8 nucleotides match TRBD1. The CDR3 totals 17 residues. Per the germline V gene, CDR1 is LGHDT and CDR2 is YNNKEL (reference sequence). Trimming at V came to 1 base and at J to 0 bases, leaving 8 bases not matched to a gene. The CDR3 DNA reads TGTGCCAGCAGCCAAGCCTACGGACAGGGAGGCTCCTACGAGCAGTACTTC. Its translation is CASSQAYGQGGSYEQYF.

The rearrangement uses TRBV4-1 and TRBJ1-5, with a possible D match to TRBD1 (6 bases). The germline gives CDR1 MGHRA, CDR2 YSYEKL. V dropped 4 bases and J dropped 7 bases, with 17 bases sitting between them. The CDR3 sequence is 15 residues long. Here the CDR3 reads CASSPQDRLRQPQHF. DNA of the CDR3: TGCGCCAGCAGCCCACAAGACAGGCTGAGACAGCCCCAGCATTTT.

The rearrangement links TRBV5-4 to TRBJ2-5; 10 nucleotides agree with TRBD2. This CDR3 is built from 14 residues. V gave up 2 bases and J gave up 3 bases; unmatched junction bases: 1. Germline CDR1 SGHNT, CDR2 YYREEE (reference sequence). The CDR3 sequence: CASSLLAGKETQYF. CDR3 DNA sequence: TGTGCCAGCAGCTTACTAGCGGGGAAAGAGACCCAGTACTTC.

The chain combines TRBV7-2 with TRBJ2-5; 7 nucleotides match TRBD1. Germline V gene sequence: CDR1 SGHTA, CDR2 FQGNSA. The J segment lost 5 bases and the V segment lost 2 bases, leaving 8 bases of the junction unmatched. CDR3 size: 15 residues. This chain's CDR3 is CASSLLGTAGETQYF. Written as DNA, the CDR3 is TGTGCCAGCAGCTTATTGGGGACAGCCGGGGAGACCCAGTACTTC.

J is TRBJ2-5 and V is TRBV27, with 12 bases lining up with TRBD2. Germline V gene lookup returns CDR1 MNHEY and CDR2 SMNVEV (reference sequence). V was clipped by 5 bases and J by 5 bases; unmatched bases: 9. The CDR3 contains 16 residues. The DNA for the CDR3 is TGTGCCAGCAGTCCCAGACTAGCGGGGGTGAGTGAGACCCAGTACTTC. Protein product: CASSPRLAGVSETQYF.

This chain connects TRBV27 to TRBJ2-7; 10 nucleotides align to TRBD1. CDR1 is MNHEY and CDR2 is SMNVEV in the germline V gene (reference sequence). The CDR3 contains 14 residues. With V trimmed by 7 bases and J by 2 bases, 5 bases remained unmatched. In nucleotides, the CDR3 is TGTGCCAGCAAGGACAGGGGGATTGCCTACGAGCAGTACTTC. Its translation is CASKDRGIAYEQYF.

The chain recombines TRBV10-3 with TRBJ2-7, with D tentatively TRBD1 (6 bases). V was pared by 2 bases and J by 1 base, with 12 bases between. Germline values: CDR1 ENHRY, CDR2 SYGVKD. This CDR3 spans 15 amino acids. CDR3 in amino acids: CAISEATGTSYEQYF. The CDR3 region has the DNA TGTGCCATCAGTGAGGCGACAGGTACTTCCTACGAGCAGTACTTC.

This clone was detected only once. J is TRBJ2-1 and V is TRBV7-3; 15 bases are shared with TRBD2. Germline lookup yields CDR1 SGHTA and CDR2 FQGTGA. J lost 6 bases, V lost 6 bases, and 9 bases had no gene match. This CDR3 contains 17 residues. CDR3 region: CASSPSGTSGGSNEQFF. CDR3 DNA: TGTGCCAGCAGTCCCTCCGGGACTAGCGGGGGGAGCAATGAGCAGTTCTTC.

The gene calls are TRBV27 and TRBJ2-1; 9 positions agree with TRBD1. Germline loops: CDR1 MNHEY, CDR2 SMNVEV (reference sequence). CDR3 length equals 14 residues. Trimming cost V 5 bases and J 8 bases; bases outside gene matches: 7. CDR3 bases: TGTGCCAGCAGTACTTATACAGGGGGCCATGAGCAGTTCTTC. Its protein is CASSTYTGGHEQFF.

For this clone: The junction and the germline gene differ at one end; a read error may be behind it. V and J are TRBV6-2 or TRBV6-3 and TRBJ2-5; 7 nucleotides align to TRBD1. CDR1 is MNHEY, CDR2 SVGEGT, per germline. The CDR3 runs 12 residues. The CDR3 nucleotides read TGTGCCAGCAGTTTCACGGGACAGACCACTCACTTC. It translates to CASSFTGQTTHF.

The V gene is TRBV13, the J gene TRBJ1-2; 8 bases match TRBD1. Germline CDR1 is PRHDT and CDR2 is FYEKMQ (reference sequence). This CDR3 contains 15 residues. The trim removed 5 bases at V and 8 bases at J, leaving 13 bases unmatched. CDR3 sequence reads: CASSVRPGGSSGYTF. In DNA, the CDR3 is TGTGCCAGCAGCGTCCGTCCAGGGGGCAGCTCCGGCTACACCTTC.

This chain links TRBV29-1 with TRBJ2-3, with a possible D match to TRBD1 (6 bases). Germline V gene sequence: CDR1 SQVTM, CDR2 ANQGSEA. Trimming removed 3 bases at V and 5 bases at J, with 18 bases between. The CDR3 contains 15 residues. The CDR3 loop is CSVDWGRGLVDTQYF. DNA for the CDR3: TGCAGCGTTGACTGGGGGCGAGGGCTCGTAGATACGCAGTATTTT.

A few counts support this clone. The chain joins TRBV3-1 (or the pseudogene TRBV3-2) to TRBJ2-7; 10 nucleotides align to TRBD1. Germline CDR1 is LGHDT and CDR2 is YNNKEL (reference sequence). The CDR3 totals 14 residues. Germline trimming cut 4 bases from V and 3 bases from J; bases unmatched to any gene: 3. The CDR3 loop reads CASSRTGGGYEQYF. The CDR3 DNA sequence: TGTGCCAGCAGCCGGACAGGGGGAGGCTACGAGCAGTACTTC.

The gene calls are TRBV11-2 and TRBJ2-3; 10 bases match TRBD2. V was pared by 5 bases and J by 3 bases, with 8 bases of the junction left unmatched. The CDR3 runs 16 residues. The germline V gene encodes CDR1 SGHAT and CDR2 FQNNGV. For the CDR3, the DNA is TGTGCCAGCAGCCCACCGTCGGGACTAGCGACAGATACGCAGTATTTT. The encoded protein is CASSPPSGLATDTQYF.

The rearrangement links TRBV19 to TRBJ1-6; no reliable D call. The CDR3 consists of 15 residues. Trimming took 6 bases from V and 0 from J, leaving 9 bases between them. Per germline, CDR1 LNHDA and CDR2 SQIVND (reference sequence). CDR3: CASRRKSSYNSPLHF. The CDR3, as DNA: TGTGCCAGTAGGAGAAAGAGCTCCTATAATTCACCCCTCCACTTT.